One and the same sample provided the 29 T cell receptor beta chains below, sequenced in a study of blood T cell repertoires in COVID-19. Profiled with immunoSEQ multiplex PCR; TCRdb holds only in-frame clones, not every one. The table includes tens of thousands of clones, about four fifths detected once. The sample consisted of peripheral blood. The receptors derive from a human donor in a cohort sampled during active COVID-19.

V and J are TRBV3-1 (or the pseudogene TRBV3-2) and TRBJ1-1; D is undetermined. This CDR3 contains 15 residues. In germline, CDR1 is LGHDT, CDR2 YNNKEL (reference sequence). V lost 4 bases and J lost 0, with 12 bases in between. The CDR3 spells CASSPSPQMNTEAFF. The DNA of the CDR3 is TGTGCCAGCAGCCCCTCCCCCCAGATGAACACTGAAGCTTTCTTT.

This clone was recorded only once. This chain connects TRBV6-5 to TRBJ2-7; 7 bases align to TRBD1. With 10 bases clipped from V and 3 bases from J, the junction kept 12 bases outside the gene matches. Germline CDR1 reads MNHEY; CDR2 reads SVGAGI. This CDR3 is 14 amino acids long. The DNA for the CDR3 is TGTGCCACCGTCAGGGACAGCAATGTCTACGAGCAGTACTTC. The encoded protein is CATVRDSNVYEQYF.

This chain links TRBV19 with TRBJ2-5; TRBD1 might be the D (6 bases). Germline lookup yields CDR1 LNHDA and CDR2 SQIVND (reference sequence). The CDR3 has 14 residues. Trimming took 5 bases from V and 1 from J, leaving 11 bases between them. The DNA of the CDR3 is TGTGCCAGTAGTTTCGGACAGTTCCAAGAGACCCAGTACTTC. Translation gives CASSFGQFQETQYF.

The CDR3: CASSDSLLPDTQYF. The CDR3 nucleotides are TGTGCCAGCAGTGACTCTCTACTCCCAGATACGCAGTATTTT. V and J are TRBV25-1 and TRBJ2-3, with D hard to call. Per the germline V gene, CDR1 is MGHDK and CDR2 is SYGVNS. Trimming removed 3 bases at V and 4 bases at J, with 11 bases between. CDR3 size: 14 residues.

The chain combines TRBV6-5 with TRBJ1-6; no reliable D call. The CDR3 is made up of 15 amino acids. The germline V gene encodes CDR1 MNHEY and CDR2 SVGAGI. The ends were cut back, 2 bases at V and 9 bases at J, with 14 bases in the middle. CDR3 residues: CASSYDGDRFSPLHF. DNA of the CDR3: TGTGCCAGCAGTTACGACGGGGATAGATTTTCACCCCTCCACTTT.

The CDR3 region is CASSQAPGGQYEQYF. CDR3 coding DNA: TGCGCCAGCAGCCAAGCCCCGGGGGGACAATACGAGCAGTACTTC. The chain employs TRBV4-1 and TRBJ2-7; possibly TRBD2 for D (7 bases). The germline V and J ends were trimmed by 1 base and 4 bases, with 14 bases remaining between them. The CDR3 has 15 residues. CDR1 MGHRA and CDR2 YSYEKL come from the germline V gene.

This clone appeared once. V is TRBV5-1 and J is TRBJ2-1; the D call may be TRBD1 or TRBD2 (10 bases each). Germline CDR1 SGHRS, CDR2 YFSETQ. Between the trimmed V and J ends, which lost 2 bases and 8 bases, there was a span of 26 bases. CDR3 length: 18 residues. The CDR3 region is CASSLRQGASGSSYEQFF. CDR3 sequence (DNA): TGCGCCAGCAGCTTAAGACAGGGGGCTAGCGGGAGTTCCTATGAGCAGTTCTTC.

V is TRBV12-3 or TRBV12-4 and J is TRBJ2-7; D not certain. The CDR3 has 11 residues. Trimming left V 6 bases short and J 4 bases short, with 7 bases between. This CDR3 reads CASSLGYEQYF. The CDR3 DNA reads TGTGCCAGCAGCCTCGGGTACGAGCAGTACTTC.

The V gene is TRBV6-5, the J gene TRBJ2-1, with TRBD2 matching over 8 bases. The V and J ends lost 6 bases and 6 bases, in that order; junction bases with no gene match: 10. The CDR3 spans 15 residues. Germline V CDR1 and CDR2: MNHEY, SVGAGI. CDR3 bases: TGTGCCAGCAGCCCCCCCGGGACTAGTTTCAATGAGCAGTTCTTC. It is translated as CASSPPGTSFNEQFF.

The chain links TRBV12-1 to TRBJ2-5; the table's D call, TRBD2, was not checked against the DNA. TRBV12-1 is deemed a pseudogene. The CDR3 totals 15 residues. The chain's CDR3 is CASSFLAGGQETQYF. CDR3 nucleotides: TGTGCCAGCAGCTTCTTAGCGGGGGGCCAAGAGACCCAGTACTTC.

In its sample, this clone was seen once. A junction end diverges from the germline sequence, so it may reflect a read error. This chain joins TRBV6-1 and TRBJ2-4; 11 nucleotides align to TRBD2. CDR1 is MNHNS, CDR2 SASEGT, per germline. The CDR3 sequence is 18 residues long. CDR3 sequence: CASSEVGASGGRENIRYF. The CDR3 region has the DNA TGTGCCAGCAGTGAAGTGGGGGCTAGCGGGGGGCGAGAAAACATTCGGTACTTC.

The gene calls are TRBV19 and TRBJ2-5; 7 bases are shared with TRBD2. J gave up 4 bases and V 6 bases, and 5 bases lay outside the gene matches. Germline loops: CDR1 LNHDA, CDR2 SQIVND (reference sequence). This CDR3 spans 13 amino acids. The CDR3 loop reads CASRKTGGETQYF. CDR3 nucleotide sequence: TGTGCCAGTAGGAAGACGGGAGGAGAGACCCAGTACTTC.

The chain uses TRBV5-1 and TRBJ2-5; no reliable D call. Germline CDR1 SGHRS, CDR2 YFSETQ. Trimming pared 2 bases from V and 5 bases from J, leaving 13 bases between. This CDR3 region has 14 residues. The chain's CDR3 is CASSLGRIGETQYF. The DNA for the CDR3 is TGCGCCAGCAGCTTAGGCAGGATTGGGGAGACCCAGTACTTC.

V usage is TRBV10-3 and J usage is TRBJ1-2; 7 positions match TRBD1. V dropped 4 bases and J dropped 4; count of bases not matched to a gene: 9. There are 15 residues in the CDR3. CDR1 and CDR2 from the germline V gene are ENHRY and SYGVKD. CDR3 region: CAISGGRQGIYGYTF. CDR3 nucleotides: TGTGCCATCAGTGGGGGGCGACAGGGAATCTATGGCTACACCTTC.

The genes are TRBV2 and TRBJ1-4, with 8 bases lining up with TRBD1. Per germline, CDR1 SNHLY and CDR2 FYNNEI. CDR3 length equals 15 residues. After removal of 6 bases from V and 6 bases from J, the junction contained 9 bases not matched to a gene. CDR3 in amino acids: CASRGTGGKDEKLFF. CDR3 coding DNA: TGTGCCAGCAGGGGTACAGGGGGAAAGGATGAAAAACTGTTTTTT.

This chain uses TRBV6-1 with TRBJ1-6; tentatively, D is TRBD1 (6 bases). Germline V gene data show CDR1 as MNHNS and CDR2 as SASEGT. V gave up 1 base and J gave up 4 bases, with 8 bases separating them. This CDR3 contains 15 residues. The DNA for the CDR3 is TGTGCCAGCAGTGAAGGCGGACAGTATAATTCACCCCTCCACTTT. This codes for CASSEGGQYNSPLHF.

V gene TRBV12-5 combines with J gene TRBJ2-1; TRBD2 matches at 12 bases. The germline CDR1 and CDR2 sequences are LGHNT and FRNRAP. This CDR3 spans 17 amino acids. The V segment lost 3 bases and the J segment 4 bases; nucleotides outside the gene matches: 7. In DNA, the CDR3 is TGTGCTAGTGGTTTTTCAACCGGGACTAGCGGGTACAATGAGCAGTTCTTC. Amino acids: CASGFSTGTSGYNEQFF. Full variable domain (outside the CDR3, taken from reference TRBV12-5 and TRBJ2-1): DARVTQTPRHKVTEMGQEVTMRCQPILGHNTVFWYRQTMMQGLELLAYFRNRAPLDDSGMPKDRFSAEMPDATLATLKIQPSEPRDSAVYFCASGFSTGTSGYNEQFFGPGTRLTVL.

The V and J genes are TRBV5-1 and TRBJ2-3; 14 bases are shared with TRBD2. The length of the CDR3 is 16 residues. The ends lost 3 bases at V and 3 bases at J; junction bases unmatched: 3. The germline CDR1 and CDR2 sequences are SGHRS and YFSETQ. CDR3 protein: CASSSGTSGSTDTQYF. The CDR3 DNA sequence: TGCGCCAGCAGCTCCGGGACTAGCGGGAGTACAGATACGCAGTATTTT.

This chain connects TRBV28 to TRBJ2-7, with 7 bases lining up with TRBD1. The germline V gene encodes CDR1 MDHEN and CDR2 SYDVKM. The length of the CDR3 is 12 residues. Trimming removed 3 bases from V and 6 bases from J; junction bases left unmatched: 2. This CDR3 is CASSLTGTEQYF. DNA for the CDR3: TGTGCCAGCAGTTTGACAGGGACCGAGCAGTACTTC.

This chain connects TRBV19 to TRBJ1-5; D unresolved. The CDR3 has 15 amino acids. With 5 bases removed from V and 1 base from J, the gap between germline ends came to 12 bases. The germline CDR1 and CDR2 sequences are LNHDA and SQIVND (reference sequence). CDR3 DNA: TGTGCCAGTAGTCCCCGAGATACGAGCAATCAGCCCCAGCATTTT. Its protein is CASSPRDTSNQPQHF.

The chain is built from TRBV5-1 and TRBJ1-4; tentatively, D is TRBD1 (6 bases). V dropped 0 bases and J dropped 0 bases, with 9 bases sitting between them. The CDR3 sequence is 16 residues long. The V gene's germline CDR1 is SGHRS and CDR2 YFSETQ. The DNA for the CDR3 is TGCGCCAGCAGCTTGGGGGGGCACGCAACTAATGAAAAACTGTTTTTT. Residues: CASSLGGHATNEKLFF.

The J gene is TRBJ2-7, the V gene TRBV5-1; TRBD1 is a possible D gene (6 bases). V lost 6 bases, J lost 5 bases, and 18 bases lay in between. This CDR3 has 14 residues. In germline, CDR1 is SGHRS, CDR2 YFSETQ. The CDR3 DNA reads TGCGCCAGCAAGCCGGGTCAGGGGATCGACGAGCAGTACTTC. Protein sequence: CASKPGQGIDEQYF.

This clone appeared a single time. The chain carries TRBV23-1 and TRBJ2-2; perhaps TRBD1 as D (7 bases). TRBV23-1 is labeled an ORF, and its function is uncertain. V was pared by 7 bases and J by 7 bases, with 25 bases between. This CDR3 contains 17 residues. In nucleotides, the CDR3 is TGCGCCAGCATTCCCGGGGGACAGAGAGTTCACAACGGGGAGCTGTTTTTT. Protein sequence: CASIPGGQRVHNGELFF.

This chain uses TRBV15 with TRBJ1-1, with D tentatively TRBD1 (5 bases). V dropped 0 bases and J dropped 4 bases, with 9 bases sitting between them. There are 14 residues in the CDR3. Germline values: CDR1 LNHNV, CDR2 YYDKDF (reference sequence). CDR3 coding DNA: TGTGCCACCAGCAGAGACAGGGTGAGCACTGAAGCTTTCTTT. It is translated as CATSRDRVSTEAFF. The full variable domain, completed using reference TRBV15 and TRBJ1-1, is DAMVIQNPRYQVTQFGKPVTLSCSQTLNHNVMYWYQQKSSQAPKLLFHYYDKDFNNEADTPDNFQSRRPNTSFCFLDIRSPGLGDTAMYLCATSRDRVSTEAFFGQGTRLTVV.

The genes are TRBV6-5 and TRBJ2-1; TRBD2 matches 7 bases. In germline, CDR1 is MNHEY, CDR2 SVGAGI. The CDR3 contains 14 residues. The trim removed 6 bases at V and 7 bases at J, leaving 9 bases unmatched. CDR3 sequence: CASSAGEGGNEQFF. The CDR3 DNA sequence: TGTGCCAGCAGCGCGGGAGAGGGTGGGAATGAGCAGTTCTTC.

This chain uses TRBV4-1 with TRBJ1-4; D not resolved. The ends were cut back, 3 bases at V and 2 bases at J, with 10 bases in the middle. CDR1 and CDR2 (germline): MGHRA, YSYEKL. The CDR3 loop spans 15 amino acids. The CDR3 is CASSHPGSTNEKLFF. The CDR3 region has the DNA TGCGCCAGCAGCCACCCCGGGTCGACTAATGAAAAACTGTTTTTT.

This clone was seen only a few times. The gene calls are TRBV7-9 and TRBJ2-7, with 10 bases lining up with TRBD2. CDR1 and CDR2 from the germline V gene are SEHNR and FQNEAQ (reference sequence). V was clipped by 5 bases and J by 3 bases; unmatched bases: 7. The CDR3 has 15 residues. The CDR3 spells CASSRNSGGHYEQYF. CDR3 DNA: TGTGCCAGCAGCCGCAATAGCGGGGGGCACTACGAGCAGTACTTC.

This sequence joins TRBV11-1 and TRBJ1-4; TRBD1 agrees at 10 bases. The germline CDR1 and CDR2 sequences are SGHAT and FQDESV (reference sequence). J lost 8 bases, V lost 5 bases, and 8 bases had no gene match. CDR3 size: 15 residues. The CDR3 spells CASSPTGTGDEKLFF. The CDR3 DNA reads TGTGCCAGCAGCCCAACCGGGACAGGGGACGAAAAACTGTTTTTT.

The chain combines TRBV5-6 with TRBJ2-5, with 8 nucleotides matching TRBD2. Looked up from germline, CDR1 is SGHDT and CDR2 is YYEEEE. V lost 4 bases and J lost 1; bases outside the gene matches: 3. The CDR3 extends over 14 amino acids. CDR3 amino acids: CASSATSGQETQYF. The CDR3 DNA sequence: TGTGCCAGCAGCGCCACTAGCGGCCAAGAGACCCAGTACTTC.